What follows is one T cell receptor (beta chain) and its context. The data stem from a study of blood T cell repertoires in COVID-19. Study at large: COVID-19 samples collected from the United States, Italy and Spain covered acute and convalescent phases. The cDNA or gDNA used as material had been derived from T cells, B-cell-depleted T cells, or PBMCs.

Clones were sequenced by immunoSEQ multiplex PCR, and TCRdb holds only the in-frame ones, with some missing. This table has some 320,000 clones, 85% to 95% appearing once. Participants spanned ages about 18 to 90 years and resided in 20 to 25 US areas. Cohort allocation depended upon clinical history that participants reported. The V and J ends lost 2 bases and 0 bases respectively, with 11 bases between them. From germline, CDR1 is MNHEY and CDR2 SVGAGI. The CDR3 contains 16 residues. This chain connects TRBV6-5 to TRBJ2-1; the D is unclear. The sequence derives from a woman in her twenties or thirties who had been exposed to COVID-19. The sequencing input was PBMCs or T cells enriched from blood (not recorded which). The CDR3 DNA reads as TGTGCCAGCAGTTACACTAAGGCAAACTCCTACAATGAGCAGTTCTTC. Residues: CASSYTKANSYNEQFF.